This TCR beta chain was documented in a study of blood T cells in healthy people across ages. As concerns this clonotype: Its antigen is unknown. A much larger clone lies one base from this, so it may be a read error.

It was with a sample-barcoded 5' primer and a J-beta primer mix that a second PCR of about 6 to 11 cycles was run. TCRdb re-analysed the 5' RACE reads in MiXCR, keeping a single row per CDR3 protein. This repertoire shows 870,000 or so distinct CDR3 sequences, under 30% found once; its top ten account for around 16%. Each sample gave at least 6 million isolated PBMCs. The study, taken as a whole, reports: No conclusive comparison of naive versus antigen-experienced cells was possible with unsorted PBMCs. Fewer expanded clones and more diversity marked long-lived versus aged donors. There was no known CMV status for donors, so expanded clonotype changes were possibly confounded.

Germline assignment: CDR1 DFQATT and CDR2 SNEGSKA (reference sequence). The junction had 8 bases not matched to a gene; V was cut back by 0 bases and J by 4 bases. CDR3 length equals 15 residues. This chain links TRBV20-1 with TRBJ1-2; 7 bases agree with TRBD1. This clonotype was obtained from a woman of 80 years or more in good health. The source material was blood. The CDR3 region is CSAREGTAGCYGYTF. The CDR3 coding sequence is TGCAGTGCTAGAGAAGGGACAGCGGGCTGCTATGGCTACACCTTC.